This TCR beta chain appears in the sequencing data of a study of early T cells in non-severe SARS-CoV-2 infection. TCRdb fed the 5' RACE reads into MiXCR, producing one record per CDR3 protein. The sample has 55,000 to 80,000 distinct CDR3 sequences; approximately 8.8% are singletons. This CDR3 contains 12 residues. Trimming took 7 bases from V and 7 from J; bases not matched to a gene: 4. Looked up from germline, CDR1 is MNHEY and CDR2 is SVGEGT. This clonotype was seen ten or more times. Here the sequenced sample was whole blood, taken at baseline. The chain is built from TRBV6-2 or TRBV6-3 and TRBJ2-1; 7 bases map to TRBD2. This clonotype originated in an adult who was a healthcare worker with PCR-confirmed SARS-CoV-2 infection or an uninfected control (not recorded which). This CDR3 is CASTPGGNEQFF. The CDR3 DNA reads as TGTGCCAGCACCCCGGGGGGTAATGAGCAGTTCTTC.